This T cell receptor beta chain was identified in a study of CD4 T cells in relation to SARS-CoV-2 and coronaviruses. Looking at the study overall: Shared crossreactive spike epitopes were mapped to their HLA restriction. Study conclusions and caveats: The assay detects memory recall responses, not culture-primed primary responses. Each donor contributed either pre-pandemic or post-infection samples, not both. This crossreactivity analysis covered spike protein alone, no other viral proteins.

Of note for this clone: Its antigen is not known.

This table comes from immunoSEQ multiplex PCR, and its TCRdb copy is limited to in-frame clones, with some not included. The profile covers about 68,000 clones, with 80% to 95% appearing a single time and around 0.23% taken by the ten largest. CD4+ T cells from unexposed donors were obtained before the COVID-19 pandemic (2011-2018). The receptor was isolated from a human donor in good health. Sequencing was done on a sample of naive CD4+ T cells from PBMCs. Subset defined: naive CD4+ T cells isolated by negative enrichment.

CDR3 protein: CATRPGGTGQPYEQYF. The CDR3 coding sequence is TGTGCCACCAGGCCAGGAGGAACAGGGCAACCCTACGAGCAGTACTTC. The rearrangement links TRBV24-1 to TRBJ2-7, with D possibly matching TRBD1 (6 bases). Germline assignment: CDR1 KGHDR and CDR2 SFDVKD. V lost 7 bases, J lost 2 bases, and 20 bases lay in between. This CDR3 has 16 residues.